The 32 T cell receptor beta chains in this list originate from one sample, sequenced in a study of blood T cell repertoires in COVID-19. Profiled with immunoSEQ multiplex PCR; TCRdb holds only in-frame clones, not every one. The sample records hundreds of thousands of clones, about 85% being singletons. Sequencing input: peripheral blood. Receptors originate from a human donor in a cohort sampled during active COVID-19.

This clone was counted many times. J is TRBJ1-2 and V is TRBV13; 7 bases are shared with TRBD1. The trim removed 5 bases at V and 1 base at J, leaving 1 base unmatched. The CDR3 is 13 amino acids. Germline CDR1 is PRHDT and CDR2 is FYEKMQ (reference sequence). CDR3 nucleotide sequence: TGTGCCAGCAGCCGGGACAGTAACTATGGCTACACCTTC. It translates to CASSRDSNYGYTF.

This chain joins TRBV5-6 and TRBJ1-1; TRBD1 matches at 11 bases. CDR1 SGHDT and CDR2 YYEEEE come from the germline V gene. The CDR3 runs to 15 residues. Trimming at V came to 4 bases and at J to 5 bases, leaving 7 bases not matched to a gene. DNA of the CDR3: TGTGCCAGCAGCCCAAGGACAGGGGGCCGGACTGAAGCTTTCTTT. The encoded protein is CASSPRTGGRTEAFF. The entire variable domain, with the rest obtained from reference TRBV5-6 and TRBJ1-1, is as follows: DAGVTQSPTHLIKTRGQQVTLRCSPKSGHDTVSWYQQALGQGPQFIFQYYEEEERQRGNFPDRFSGHQFPNYSSELNVNALLLGDSALYLCASSPRTGGRTEAFFGQGTRLTVV.

Remarks on this clone: The sample has other DNA sequences that encode this CDR3 too. CDR3 in amino acids: CASSPRQSSYNEQFF. The CDR3 nucleotides read TGTGCCAGCAGTCCGAGACAGAGCTCCTACAATGAGCAGTTCTTC. V usage is TRBV27 and J usage is TRBJ2-1, with D perhaps TRBD1 (5 bases). Trimming took 5 bases from V and 0 from J, leaving 11 bases between them. The CDR3 has 15 residues. Germline V lookup: CDR1 MNHEY, CDR2 SMNVEV (reference sequence).

The genes are TRBV13 and TRBJ2-1, with 12 bases lining up with TRBD2. With V trimmed by 4 bases and J by 4 bases, 5 bases remained unmatched. Germline loops: CDR1 PRHDT, CDR2 FYEKMQ (reference sequence). CDR3 length equals 16 residues. In nucleotides, the CDR3 is TGTGCCAGCAGCTCCCCCGGACTAGCGGGATACAATGAGCAGTTCTTC. As protein: CASSSPGLAGYNEQFF.

This chain links TRBV28 with TRBJ2-1; no firm D call. V dropped 1 base and J dropped 5 bases, with 3 bases sitting between them. CDR1 and CDR2 from the germline V gene are MDHEN and SYDVKM. CDR3 length: 12 amino acids. The chain's CDR3 is CASSLLNNEQFF. The CDR3 DNA sequence: TGTGCCAGCAGTTTATTAAACAATGAGCAGTTCTTC.

The chain recombines TRBV20-1 with TRBJ2-1, with 7 bases fitting TRBD1. Germline CDR1 reads DFQATT; CDR2 reads SNEGSKA (reference sequence). This CDR3 contains 11 residues. Losses at the gene ends were 5 bases for V and 9 bases for J; bases not matched to a gene: 4. The CDR3 region is CSAYRGREQFF. The CDR3 nucleotides are TGCAGTGCTTACAGGGGACGTGAGCAGTTCTTC.

The gene calls are TRBV10-2 and TRBJ2-5, with a weak D call TRBD1 (5 bases). Germline CDR1 and CDR2: WSHSY and SAAADI. The CDR3 length is 14 residues. Trimming pared 5 bases from V and 0 bases from J, leaving 10 bases between. The CDR3 nucleotides are TGCGCCAGCAGTTCAGGGCGGAACCAAGAGACCCAGTACTTC. Translated: CASSSGRNQETQYF.

The chain recombines TRBV10-3 with TRBJ2-1; the match to TRBD1 covers 10 bases. V lost 4 bases, J lost 9 bases, and 6 bases stayed unmatched. There are 14 residues in the CDR3. Per germline, CDR1 ENHRY and CDR2 SYGVKD. CDR3 sequence: CAISGQGAQGEQFF. The DNA for the CDR3 is TGTGCCATCAGTGGACAGGGGGCGCAGGGTGAGCAGTTCTTC.

The V call is TRBV18, the J call TRBJ2-1, with 11 bases lining up with TRBD1. V gave up 0 bases and J gave up 6 bases; unmatched junction bases: 1. The CDR3 is made up of 15 amino acids. Germline loops: CDR1 KGHSH, CDR2 LQKENI. In DNA, the CDR3 is TGTGCCAGCTCACCACCGGGACAGGGGGTCAATGAGCAGTTCTTC. Translating it yields CASSPPGQGVNEQFF.

This sequence joins TRBV7-4 and TRBJ2-7, with 7 bases aligning to TRBD2. The CDR3 is 18 amino acids. Germline lookup yields CDR1 SGHVT and CDR2 SQSDAQ. V was clipped by 5 bases and J by 4 bases; unmatched bases: 20. The chain's CDR3 is CASSLITSVEGQRYEQYF. The CDR3 nucleotides are TGTGCCAGCAGCCTGATAACTAGCGTCGAGGGGCAGAGGTACGAGCAGTACTTC. The whole variable domain, remainder taken from reference TRBV7-4 and TRBJ2-7, is GAGVSQSPRYKVAKRGRDVALRCDSISGHVTLYWYRQTLGQGSEVLTYSQSDAQRDKSGRPSGRFSAERPERSVSTLKIQRTEQGDSAVYLCASSLITSVEGQRYEQYFGPGTRLTVT.

The chain joins TRBV12-3 or TRBV12-4 to TRBJ1-6; D not resolved. This CDR3 has 11 residues. V was pared by 5 bases and J by 14 bases, with 10 bases between. CDR3 sequence reads: CASSTLRSLHF. As DNA, the CDR3 is TGTGCCAGCAGTACCCTTCGGTCCCTCCACTTT.

The chain is built from TRBV3-1 (or the pseudogene TRBV3-2) and TRBJ2-7; a weak D match, TRBD2 (6 bases). This CDR3 comprises 14 residues. Trimming shortened V by 4 bases and J by 6 bases, and 16 bases separated the two germline ends. Germline V gene data show CDR1 as LGHDT and CDR2 as YNNKEL (reference sequence). The CDR3 sequence: CASSRSGSRSEQYF. CDR3 DNA sequence: TGTGCCAGCAGCCGCTCCGGGAGTAGGAGCGAGCAGTACTTC.

The V gene is TRBV11-3, the J gene TRBJ2-1; D is possibly TRBD2 (5 bases). The CDR3 has 13 residues. Germline CDR1 reads SGHNT; CDR2 reads YENEEA. Trimming took off 4 bases at V and 5 bases at J, with 9 bases between the two ends. CDR3 loop: CASSSGVNNEQFF. CDR3 coding DNA: TGTGCCAGCAGCTCCGGGGTGAACAATGAGCAGTTCTTC.

V usage is TRBV28 and J usage is TRBJ2-1, with 13 bases aligning to TRBD2. CDR3 length equals 16 residues. V gave up 2 bases and J gave up 9 bases; unmatched junction bases: 7. Germline values: CDR1 MDHEN, CDR2 SYDVKM. The CDR3 nucleotides read TGTGCCAGCAGTTTAGCCGGGACTAGCGGGATGGGTGAGCAGTTCTTC. Amino acid sequence: CASSLAGTSGMGEQFF.

This chain uses TRBV6-5 with TRBJ2-7; 7 nucleotides line up with TRBD2. The germline gives CDR1 MNHEY, CDR2 SVGAGI. With 1 base clipped from V and 3 bases from J, the junction kept 3 bases outside the gene matches. This CDR3 contains 14 residues. The CDR3 here is CASSYWAGVYEQYF. CDR3 coding DNA: TGTGCCAGCAGTTACTGGGCGGGGGTCTACGAGCAGTACTTC.

V and J are TRBV5-1 and TRBJ1-5; TRBD1 agrees at 7 bases. CDR1 and CDR2 from the germline V gene are SGHRS and YFSETQ. Losses at the gene ends were 0 bases for V and 5 bases for J; bases not matched to a gene: 8. This CDR3 has 16 residues. Written as DNA, the CDR3 is TGCGCCAGCAGCTTGGTCCCGGACAGGTTGGATCAGCCCCAGCATTTT. As protein: CASSLVPDRLDQPQHF.

The V and J genes are TRBV13 and TRBJ2-3; 12 bases agree with TRBD2. The CDR3 extends over 16 amino acids. V lost 4 bases to trimming and J lost 2 bases; unmatched junction nucleotides: 4. Germline values: CDR1 PRHDT, CDR2 FYEKMQ (reference sequence). CDR3: CASSSGLAGFTDTQYF. CDR3 sequence (DNA): TGTGCCAGCAGCTCCGGACTAGCGGGATTCACAGATACGCAGTATTTT.

The chain couples TRBV7-2 to TRBJ1-5, with D possibly being TRBD1 (6 bases). The CDR3 contains 14 residues. Between the trimmed V and J ends, which lost 3 bases and 4 bases, there was a span of 10 bases. In germline, CDR1 is SGHTA, CDR2 FQGNSA. CDR3 sequence: CASSLLGGNQPQHF. CDR3 bases: TGTGCCAGCAGCTTGTTAGGGGGAAATCAGCCCCAGCATTTT.

The CDR3 DNA sequence: TGTGCCAGCAAGCAGGGGATGTTAAATGAGCAGTTCTTC. It is translated as CASKQGMLNEQFF. The chain carries TRBV6-5 and TRBJ2-1, with D possibly matching TRBD1 (6 bases). The V end was cut by 7 bases, the J end by 7 bases, with 14 bases between. There are 13 residues in the CDR3. Per the germline V gene, CDR1 is MNHEY and CDR2 is SVGAGI.

Concerning this clone: The sample carries other DNA sequences with the same CDR3. The chain is built from TRBV5-1 and TRBJ2-1; D possibly corresponds to TRBD2 (5 bases). This CDR3 is 15 amino acids long. The V and J ends lost 0 bases and 4 bases respectively, with 11 bases between them. CDR1 is SGHRS and CDR2 is YFSETQ in the germline V gene. CDR3 loop: CASSLDGGSYNEQFF. CDR3 in DNA: TGCGCCAGCAGCTTGGATGGAGGATCATACAATGAGCAGTTCTTC.

J is TRBJ2-1 and V is TRBV7-2; TRBD2 is a possible D gene (6 bases). Between the trimmed V and J ends, which lost 5 bases and 9 bases, there was a span of 20 bases. CDR1 is SGHTA and CDR2 is FQGNSA in the germline V gene. The CDR3 spans 15 residues. Written as DNA, the CDR3 is TGTGCCAGCAGCAACCCGGGACTCCCCAAGGGTGAGCAGTTCTTC. It codes for CASSNPGLPKGEQFF.

The CDR3 bases are TGTGCCAGCAGTTCAGGGGGCGCGGGTAACAATGAGCAGTTCTTC. Amino acid sequence: CASSSGGAGNNEQFF. The J gene is TRBJ2-1, the V gene TRBV28; 8 bases are a match to TRBD1. The CDR3 sequence is 15 residues long. Germline CDR1 and CDR2: MDHEN and SYDVKM. The V segment lost 4 bases and the J segment 5 bases; nucleotides outside the gene matches: 7. Looking up the rest from reference TRBV28 and TRBJ2-1 gives the full variable domain: DVKVTQSSRYLVKRTGEKVFLECVQDMDHENMFWYRQDPGLGLRLIYFSYDVKMKEKGDIPEGYSVSREKKERFSLILESASTNQTSMYLCASSSGGAGNNEQFFGPGTRLTVL.

This sequence joins TRBV4-3 and TRBJ2-1, with 12 bases fitting TRBD2. CDR1 and CDR2 from the germline V gene are LGHNA and YSLEER. This CDR3 has 20 residues. V was pared by 0 bases and J by 0 bases, with 9 bases of the junction left unmatched. CDR3 DNA sequence: TGCGCCAGCAGCCAAGATTATCTAGCGGGAGGGCCACGCTCCTACAATGAGCAGTTCTTC. It yields the protein CASSQDYLAGGPRSYNEQFF.

The genes are TRBV5-1 and TRBJ2-7; a possible D gene is TRBD2 (7 bases). The germline V and J ends were trimmed by 6 bases and 2 bases, with 33 bases remaining between them. The germline V gene has CDR1 SGHRS and CDR2 YFSETQ. The CDR3 covers 20 residues. The CDR3 DNA sequence: TGCGCCAGCAAACCCACTCCCGGGGGGCTAGCGCCCGCTTCCGCCTACGAGCAGTACTTC. Its translation: CASKPTPGGLAPASAYEQYF.

This chain joins TRBV6-5 and TRBJ2-5; D call uncertain. Trimming shortened V by 2 bases and J by 5 bases, and 12 bases separated the two germline ends. CDR3 length: 14 residues. Germline V gene sequence: CDR1 MNHEY, CDR2 SVGAGI. The CDR3 DNA follows: TGTGCCAGCAGTTACATTGGCCCGTCGGAGACCCAGTACTTC. This encodes CASSYIGPSETQYF.

The rearrangement uses TRBV28 and TRBJ2-7; the match to TRBD2 covers 7 bases. Trimming cost V 2 bases and J 7 bases; bases outside gene matches: 8. CDR1 and CDR2 (germline): MDHEN, SYDVKM. The CDR3 has 14 residues. The CDR3 DNA reads as TGTGCCAGCAGTTTACTAGCGGACCAGGGAGAGCAGTACTTC. Its protein product is CASSLLADQGEQYF.

This CDR3 is CASSTGWELFF. For the CDR3, the DNA is TGTGCCAGCAGCACCGGGTGGGAGCTGTTTTTT. This chain connects TRBV3-1 (or the pseudogene TRBV3-2) to TRBJ2-2; D gene ambiguous. This CDR3 is 11 amino acids long. The germline V gene encodes CDR1 LGHDT and CDR2 YNNKEL (reference sequence). Trimming cost V 5 bases and J 9 bases, with 7 bases left between them.

The chain employs TRBV6-5 and TRBJ2-3; D ambiguous. The CDR3 totals 13 residues. Germline V gene sequence: CDR1 MNHEY, CDR2 SVGAGI. V was trimmed by 8 bases and J by 5 bases, leaving 14 bases between them. The CDR3 DNA reads as TGTGCCAGCGGAGACTCCTTTGGAGATACGCAGTATTTT. It is translated as CASGDSFGDTQYF.

The chain recombines TRBV15 with TRBJ2-5; D might be TRBD1 (6 bases). The CDR3 runs 16 residues. Trimming left V 0 bases short and J 5 bases short, with 16 bases between. Per germline, CDR1 LNHNV and CDR2 YYDKDF (reference sequence). The CDR3 region is CATSRDWGHKKETQYF. CDR3 sequence (DNA): TGTGCCACCAGCAGAGATTGGGGACACAAAAAGGAGACCCAGTACTTC.

This sequence joins TRBV3-1 (or the pseudogene TRBV3-2) and TRBJ1-1; the match to TRBD1 covers 11 bases. J gave up 1 base and V 3 bases, and 7 bases lay outside the gene matches. The germline CDR1 and CDR2 sequences are LGHDT and YNNKEL (reference sequence). CDR3 length: 17 amino acids. This CDR3 is CASSHRGQGARNTEAFF. CDR3 nucleotide sequence: TGTGCCAGCAGCCACCGAGGACAGGGGGCGAGGAACACTGAAGCTTTCTTT.

This clone was detected only a few times. The rearrangement joins TRBV5-1 to TRBJ1-1, with D unclear. With 8 bases removed from V and 4 bases from J, the gap between germline ends came to 18 bases. The CDR3 length is 14 residues. Germline CDR1 reads SGHRS; CDR2 reads YFSETQ. CDR3 amino acids: CASSYSPPGTEAFF. CDR3 nucleotide sequence: TGCGCCAGTAGTTATTCCCCCCCGGGCACTGAAGCTTTCTTT.

This clone has a single count. The CDR3 coding sequence is TGTGCCAGTAGTCCGGACAGAATAAACACTGAAGCTTTCTTT. This codes for CASSPDRINTEAFF. This chain joins TRBV19 and TRBJ1-1; possibly TRBD1 for D (6 bases). Germline assignment: CDR1 LNHDA and CDR2 SQIVND (reference sequence). The germline V and J ends were trimmed by 5 bases and 2 bases, with 12 bases remaining between them. The CDR3 runs to 14 residues.